This T cell receptor (beta chain) appears in the sequencing data of a study of CD8 T cells in ankylosing spondylitis. This clonotype was recorded at least ten times. TCRdb fed the 5' RACE reads into MiXCR, producing one record per CDR3 protein. The sample lists about 35,000 distinct CDR3 sequences; under 13% were seen once. V was trimmed by 3 bases and J by 5 bases, leaving 5 bases between them. The CDR3 loop spans 12 amino acids. Germline loops: CDR1 SGHNT, CDR2 YENEEA. Material for sequencing was blood, either unsorted or a sorted T cell fraction (not recorded which). This receptor was identified in a male donor with ankylosing spondylitis or in good health (not recorded which). The chain combines TRBV11-3 with TRBJ2-1, with D tentatively TRBD1 (5 bases). CDR3 protein: CASSFRDNEQFF. The CDR3 region has the DNA TGTGCCAGCAGCTTCAGGGACAATGAGCAGTTCTTC.